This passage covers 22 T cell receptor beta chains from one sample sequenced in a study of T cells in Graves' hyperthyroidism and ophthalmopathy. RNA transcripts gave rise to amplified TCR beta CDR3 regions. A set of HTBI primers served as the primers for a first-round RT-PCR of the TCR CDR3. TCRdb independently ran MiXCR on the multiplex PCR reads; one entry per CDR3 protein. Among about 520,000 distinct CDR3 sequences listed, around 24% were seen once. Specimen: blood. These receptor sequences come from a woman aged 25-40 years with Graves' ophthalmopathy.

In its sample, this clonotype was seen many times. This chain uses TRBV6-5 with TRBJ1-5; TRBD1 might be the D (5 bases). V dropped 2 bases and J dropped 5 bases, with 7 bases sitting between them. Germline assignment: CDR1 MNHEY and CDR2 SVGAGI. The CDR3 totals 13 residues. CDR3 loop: CASSYDSDQPQHF. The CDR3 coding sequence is TGTGCCAGCAGTTACGACAGCGATCAGCCCCAGCATTTT.

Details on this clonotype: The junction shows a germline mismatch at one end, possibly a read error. CDR3 loop: CARSSPAWDTEAFF. The CDR3 DNA sequence: TGTGCCAGGAGTTCGCCAGCATGGGACACTGAAGCTTTCTTT. The chain links TRBV6-5 to TRBJ1-1; D gene uncertain. Germline V lookup: CDR1 MNHEY, CDR2 SVGAGI. The CDR3 runs to 14 residues.

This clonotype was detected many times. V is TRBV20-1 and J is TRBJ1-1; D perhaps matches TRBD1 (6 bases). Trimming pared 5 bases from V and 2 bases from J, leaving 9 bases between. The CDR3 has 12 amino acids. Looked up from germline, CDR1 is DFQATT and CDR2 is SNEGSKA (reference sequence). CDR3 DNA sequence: TGCAGTGCTCGACAGGTTAACACTGAAGCTTTCTTT. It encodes CSARQVNTEAFF.

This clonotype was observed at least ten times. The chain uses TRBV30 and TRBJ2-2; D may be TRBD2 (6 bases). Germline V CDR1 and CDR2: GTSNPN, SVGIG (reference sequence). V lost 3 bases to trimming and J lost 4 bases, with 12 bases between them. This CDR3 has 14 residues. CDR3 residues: CAWSRGWGTGELFF. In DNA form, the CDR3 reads TGTGCCTGGAGCCGGGGGTGGGGCACCGGGGAGCTGTTTTTT.

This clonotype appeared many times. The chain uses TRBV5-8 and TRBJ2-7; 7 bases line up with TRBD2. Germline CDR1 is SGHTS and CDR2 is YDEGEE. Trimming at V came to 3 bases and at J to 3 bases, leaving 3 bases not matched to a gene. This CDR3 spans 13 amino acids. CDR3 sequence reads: CASSWGEGYEQYF. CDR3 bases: TGTGCCAGCAGCTGGGGGGAGGGCTACGAGCAGTACTTC.

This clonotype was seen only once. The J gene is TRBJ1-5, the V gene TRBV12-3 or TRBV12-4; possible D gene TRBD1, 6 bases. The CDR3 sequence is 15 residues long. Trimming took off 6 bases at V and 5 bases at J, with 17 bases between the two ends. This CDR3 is CASRGGGRPHQPQHF. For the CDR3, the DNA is TGTGCCAGCAGAGGGGGGGGCCGACCCCATCAGCCCCAGCATTTT.

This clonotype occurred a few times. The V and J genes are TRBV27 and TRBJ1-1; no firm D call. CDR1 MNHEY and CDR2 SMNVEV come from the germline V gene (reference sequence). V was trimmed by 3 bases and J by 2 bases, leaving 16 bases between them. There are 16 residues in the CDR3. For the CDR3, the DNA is TGTGCCAGCAGTTTTGCGTCCCGGTCGGCCAACACTGAAGCTTTCTTT. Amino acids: CASSFASRSANTEAFF.

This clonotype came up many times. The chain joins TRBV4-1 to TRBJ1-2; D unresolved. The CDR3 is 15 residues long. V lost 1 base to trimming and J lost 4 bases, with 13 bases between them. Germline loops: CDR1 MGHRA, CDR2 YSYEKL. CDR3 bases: TGCGCCAGCAGCCAAGTTGATGATAGGCTCTATGGCTACACCTTC. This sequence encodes CASSQVDDRLYGYTF.

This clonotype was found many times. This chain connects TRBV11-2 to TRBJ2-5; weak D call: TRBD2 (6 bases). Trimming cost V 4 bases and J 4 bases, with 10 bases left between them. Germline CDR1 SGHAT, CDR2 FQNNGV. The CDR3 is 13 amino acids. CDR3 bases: TGTGCCAGCAGCTGGGACTCCCGAGAGACCCAGTACTTC. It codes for CASSWDSRETQYF.

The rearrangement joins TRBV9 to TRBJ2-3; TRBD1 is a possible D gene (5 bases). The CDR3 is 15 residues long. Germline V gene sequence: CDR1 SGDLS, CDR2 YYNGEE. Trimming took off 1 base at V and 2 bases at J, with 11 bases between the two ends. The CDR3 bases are TGTGCCAGCAGCGTAACCCAGGGAAACACAGATACGCAGTATTTT. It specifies CASSVTQGNTDTQYF.

The CDR3 DNA follows: TGTGCCACCAGTGATTCCCGGACCGATTATAGCAATCAGCCCCAGCATTTT. This translates into CATSDSRTDYSNQPQHF. The V gene is TRBV24-1, the J gene TRBJ1-5; no reliable D call. Germline CDR1 KGHDR, CDR2 SFDVKD. V lost 2 bases, J lost 0 bases, and 13 bases lay in between. CDR3 length: 17 residues.

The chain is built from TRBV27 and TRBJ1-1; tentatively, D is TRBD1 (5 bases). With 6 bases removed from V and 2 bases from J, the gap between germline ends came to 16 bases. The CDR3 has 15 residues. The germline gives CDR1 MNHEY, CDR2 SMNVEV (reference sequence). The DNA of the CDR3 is TGTGCCAGCAGCCCTAACCCCGACAGCAACACTGAAGCTTTCTTT. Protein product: CASSPNPDSNTEAFF.

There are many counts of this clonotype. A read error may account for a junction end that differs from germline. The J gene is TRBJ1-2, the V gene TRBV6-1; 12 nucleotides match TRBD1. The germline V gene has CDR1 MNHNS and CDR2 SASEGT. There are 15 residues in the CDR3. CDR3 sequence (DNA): TGTGCCAGCAGTGGGACCGGGACAGGGGGCCCACCTTTGCCCTTC. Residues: CASSGTGTGGPPLPF.

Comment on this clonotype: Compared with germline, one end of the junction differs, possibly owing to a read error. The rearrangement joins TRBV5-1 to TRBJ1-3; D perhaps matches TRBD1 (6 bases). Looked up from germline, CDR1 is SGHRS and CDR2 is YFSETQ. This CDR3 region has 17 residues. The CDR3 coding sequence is TGCGCCAGCAGCTTGCTCGGACAGAGGAGCTCTGGAAACACCATATGTTTT. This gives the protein CASSLLGQRSSGNTICF.

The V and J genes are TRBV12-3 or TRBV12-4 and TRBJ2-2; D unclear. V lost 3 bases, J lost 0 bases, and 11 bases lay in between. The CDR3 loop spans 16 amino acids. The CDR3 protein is CASSLLLSANTGELFF. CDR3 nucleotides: TGTGCCAGCAGTTTGCTTCTCAGCGCGAACACCGGGGAGCTGTTTTTT.

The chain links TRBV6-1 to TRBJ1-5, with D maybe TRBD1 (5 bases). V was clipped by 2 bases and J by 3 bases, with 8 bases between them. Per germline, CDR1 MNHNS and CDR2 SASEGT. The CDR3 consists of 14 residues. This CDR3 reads CASSEWGYNQPQHF. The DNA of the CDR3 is TGTGCCAGCAGTGAATGGGGGTACAATCAGCCCCAGCATTTT.

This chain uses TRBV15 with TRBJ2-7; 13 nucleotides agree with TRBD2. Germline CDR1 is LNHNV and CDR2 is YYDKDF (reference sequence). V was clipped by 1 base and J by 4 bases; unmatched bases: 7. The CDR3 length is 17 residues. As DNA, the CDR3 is TGTGCCACCAGCAGAGGCGCTTTGACTAGCGGGGGGTACGAGCAGTACTTC. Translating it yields CATSRGALTSGGYEQYF.

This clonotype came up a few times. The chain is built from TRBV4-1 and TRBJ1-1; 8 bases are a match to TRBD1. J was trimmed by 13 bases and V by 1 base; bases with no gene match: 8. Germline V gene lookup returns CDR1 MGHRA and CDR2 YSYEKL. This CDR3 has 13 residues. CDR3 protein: CASSQVDGTGLFF. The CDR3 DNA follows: TGCGCCAGCAGCCAAGTCGATGGGACAGGCCTTTTCTTT.

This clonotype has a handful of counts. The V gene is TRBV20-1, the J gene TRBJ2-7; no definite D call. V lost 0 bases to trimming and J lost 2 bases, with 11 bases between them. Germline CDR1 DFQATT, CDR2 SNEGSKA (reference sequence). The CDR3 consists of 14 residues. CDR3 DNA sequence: TGCAGTGCTAGAGATCGAATAGGAACCTACGAGCAGTACTTC. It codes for CSARDRIGTYEQYF.

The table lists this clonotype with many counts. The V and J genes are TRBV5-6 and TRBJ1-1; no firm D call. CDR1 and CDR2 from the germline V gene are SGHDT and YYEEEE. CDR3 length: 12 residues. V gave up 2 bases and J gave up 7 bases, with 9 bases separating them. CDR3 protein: CASSFDGSEAFF. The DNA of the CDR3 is TGTGCCAGCAGCTTTGACGGGAGTGAAGCTTTCTTT.

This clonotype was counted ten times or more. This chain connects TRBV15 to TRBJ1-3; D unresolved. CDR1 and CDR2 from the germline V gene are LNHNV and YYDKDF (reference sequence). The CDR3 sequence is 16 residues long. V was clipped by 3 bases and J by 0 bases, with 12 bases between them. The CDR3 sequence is CATSRDQPFSGNTIYF. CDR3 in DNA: TGTGCCACCAGCAGGGACCAACCGTTCTCTGGAAACACCATATATTTT.

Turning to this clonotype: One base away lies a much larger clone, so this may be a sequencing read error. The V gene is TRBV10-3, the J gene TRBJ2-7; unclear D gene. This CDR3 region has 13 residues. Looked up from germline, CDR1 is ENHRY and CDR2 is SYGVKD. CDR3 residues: CAISEPVNGEQHF. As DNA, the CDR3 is TGTGCCATCAGTGAGCCAGTCAACGGCGAGCAGCACTTC.